This record looks at one T cell receptor (beta chain) sequence and its context. Antigen: not known. Time point specified: pre-sensitization, week 0. Indicated treatment: therapeutic diphenylcyclopropenone sensitization with weekly scalp DPC. Before extraction, the whole blood was not fractionated, and total RNA was taken from it. This sample was taken from a study of human T cells and chemical hapten exposure. Overall study: Patients' scalps got diphenylcyclopropenone weekly throughout the approximately 25-week study.

Findings and limits, study-wide: DPC sensitization left the count of TCRs above 1 in 1000 unchanged.

Within the library, unique molecular identifiers were attached to each individual cDNA molecule. TCRdb passed the RACE reads through MiXCR, listing each CDR3 protein once. The data show roughly 34,000 distinct CDR3 sequences, approximately 10% seen once. The V end lost 7 bases, the J end lost 4 bases, and 11 bases lay between the germline ends. CDR3 length equals 12 residues. Germline CDR1 and CDR2: MNHEY and SVGEGT. The input for sequencing was whole blood, taken in connection with sensitization to the hapten diphenylcyclopropenone (DPC). V usage is TRBV6-2 or TRBV6-3 and J usage is TRBJ2-7; D could derive from TRBD1 or TRBD2 (6 bases each). This clonotype originated in a man aged 45-65 years with alopecia areata. Some clones in this sample may be carry-over from other donors' samples. The CDR3 region has the DNA TGTGCCAGCAAAAGGGGGGATTACGAGCAGTACTTC. Its protein is CASKRGDYEQYF.